This T cell receptor (beta chain) was sequenced during a study of Graves' ophthalmopathy and Graves' hyperthyroidism. Looking at the study overall: Upon initial diagnosis and before any treatment, peripheral blood was collected.

Study conclusions and caveats: Most clonotypes expanded in thyroid above 0.001 frequency were present in blood too.

This CDR3 contains 12 residues. The germline gives CDR1 MDHEN, CDR2 SYDVKM. V was pared by 11 bases and J by 5 bases, with 16 bases between. This clonotype has ten or more counts. What it recognizes is unknown. Amplification from RNA transcripts yielded the TCR beta CDR3 regions. Second-round multiplex PCR followed a first-round RT-PCR using HTBI primers. From the multiplex PCR reads, TCRdb called clonotypes with MiXCR, one entry per CDR3 protein. This table holds 150,000 to 200,000 distinct CDR3 sequences, just under 40% found once. CAS ≥3, NOSPECS ≥4, moderate-to-severe activity and duration under 3 months marked donors with ophthalmopathy.

The chain is built from TRBV28 and TRBJ2-7; D might be TRBD2 (5 bases). This sequence originates from a man aged 30 to 39 with Graves' ophthalmopathy. The specimen was peripheral blood. The CDR3 bases are TGTGCCCTAGGGCGGGCTGGTAACGAGCAGTACTTC. Amino acids: CALGRAGNEQYF.